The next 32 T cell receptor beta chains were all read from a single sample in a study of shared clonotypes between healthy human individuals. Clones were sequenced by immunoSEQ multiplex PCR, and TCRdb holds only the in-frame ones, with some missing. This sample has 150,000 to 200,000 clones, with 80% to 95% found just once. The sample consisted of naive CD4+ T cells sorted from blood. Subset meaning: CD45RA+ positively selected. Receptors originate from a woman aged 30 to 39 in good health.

Here the CDR3 DNA reads TGCGCCAGCAGCTTGGCTTCCGGGAGAGAAACGGGGGAGCAGTACTTC. Translating it yields CASSLASGRETGEQYF. This chain joins TRBV5-1 and TRBJ2-7, with TRBD2 as a possible D gene (6 bases). Germline CDR1 is SGHRS and CDR2 is YFSETQ. The V end lost 0 bases, the J end lost 7 bases, and 20 bases lay between the germline ends. This CDR3 has 16 amino acids.

In DNA, the CDR3 is TGTGCCAGCAGTTACGAGGCAACCTACGAGCAGTACTTC. This codes for CASSYEATYEQYF. The chain carries TRBV6-5 and TRBJ2-7; D gene ambiguous. This CDR3 is built from 13 residues. CDR1 is MNHEY, CDR2 SVGAGI, per germline. V lost 2 bases and J lost 2, with 7 bases in between.

CDR3 coding DNA: TGTGCCAGCAGCGTGGGGCCTAGCGGCTCCTACGAGCAGTACTTC. This gives the protein CASSVGPSGSYEQYF. The J gene is TRBJ2-7, the V gene TRBV9, with TRBD2 matching over 7 bases. Germline lookup yields CDR1 SGDLS and CDR2 YYNGEE. Trimming cost V 2 bases and J 0 bases; bases outside gene matches: 5. The CDR3 is made up of 15 amino acids.

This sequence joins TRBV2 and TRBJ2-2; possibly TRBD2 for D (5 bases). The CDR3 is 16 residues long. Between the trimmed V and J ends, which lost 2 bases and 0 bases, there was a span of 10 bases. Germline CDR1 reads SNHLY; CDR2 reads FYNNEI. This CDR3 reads CASSERTPTNTGELFF. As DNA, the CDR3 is TGTGCCAGCAGTGAAAGGACTCCCACGAACACCGGGGAGCTGTTTTTT.

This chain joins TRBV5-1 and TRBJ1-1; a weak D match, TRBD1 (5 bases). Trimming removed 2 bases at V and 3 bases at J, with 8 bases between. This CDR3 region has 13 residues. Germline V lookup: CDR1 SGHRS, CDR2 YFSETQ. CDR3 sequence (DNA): TGCGCCAGCAGCTTACAGGAACACACTGAAGCTTTCTTT. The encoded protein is CASSLQEHTEAFF.

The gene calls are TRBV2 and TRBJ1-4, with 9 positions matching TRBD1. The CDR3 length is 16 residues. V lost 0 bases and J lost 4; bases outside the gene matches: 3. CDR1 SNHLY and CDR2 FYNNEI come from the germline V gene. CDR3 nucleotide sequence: TGTGCCAGCAGTGAAGCACTGGGACAGGGTAATGAAAAACTGTTTTTT. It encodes CASSEALGQGNEKLFF. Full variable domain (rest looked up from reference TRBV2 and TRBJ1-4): EPEVTQTPSHQVTQMGQEVILRCVPISNHLYFYWYRQILGQKVEFLVSFYNNEISEKSEIFDDQFSVERPDGSNFTLKIRSTKLEDSAMYFCASSEALGQGNEKLFFGSGTQLSVL.

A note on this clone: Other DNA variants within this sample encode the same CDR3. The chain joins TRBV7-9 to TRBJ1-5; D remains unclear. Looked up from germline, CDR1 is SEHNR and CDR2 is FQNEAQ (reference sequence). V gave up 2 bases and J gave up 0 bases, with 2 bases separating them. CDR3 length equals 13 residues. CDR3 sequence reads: CASSLNSNQPQHF. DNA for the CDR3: TGTGCCAGCAGCTTAAATAGCAATCAGCCCCAGCATTTT.

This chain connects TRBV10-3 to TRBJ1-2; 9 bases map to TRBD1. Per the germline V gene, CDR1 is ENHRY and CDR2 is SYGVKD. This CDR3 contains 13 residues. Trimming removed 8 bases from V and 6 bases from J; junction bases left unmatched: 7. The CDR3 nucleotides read TGTGCCATCCACCGGGGACAGGGAGATGGCTACACCTTC. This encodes CAIHRGQGDGYTF.

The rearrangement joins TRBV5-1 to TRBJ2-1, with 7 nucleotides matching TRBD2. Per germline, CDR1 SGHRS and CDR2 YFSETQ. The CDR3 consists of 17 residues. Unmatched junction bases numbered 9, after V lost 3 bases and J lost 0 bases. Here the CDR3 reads CASSYPLRESSYNEQFF. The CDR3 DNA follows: TGCGCCAGCAGCTACCCTTTGCGGGAGAGCTCCTACAATGAGCAGTTCTTC.

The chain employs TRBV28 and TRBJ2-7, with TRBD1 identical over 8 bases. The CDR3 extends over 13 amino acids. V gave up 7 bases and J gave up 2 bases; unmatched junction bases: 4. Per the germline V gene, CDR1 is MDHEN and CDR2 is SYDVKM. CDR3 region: CASNLGQAYEQYF. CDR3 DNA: TGTGCCAGCAATTTGGGACAGGCCTACGAGCAGTACTTC.

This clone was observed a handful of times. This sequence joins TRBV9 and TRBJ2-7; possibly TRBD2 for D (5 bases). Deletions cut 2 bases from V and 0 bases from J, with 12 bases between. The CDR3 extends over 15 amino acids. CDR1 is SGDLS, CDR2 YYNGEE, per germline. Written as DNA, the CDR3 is TGTGCCAGCAGCGTTTCGGGGTTGAGCTCCTACGAGCAGTACTTC. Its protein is CASSVSGLSSYEQYF.

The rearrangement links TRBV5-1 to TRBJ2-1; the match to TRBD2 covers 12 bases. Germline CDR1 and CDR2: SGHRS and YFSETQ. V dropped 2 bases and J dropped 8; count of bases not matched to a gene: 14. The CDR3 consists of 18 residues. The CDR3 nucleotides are TGCGCCAGCAGCTTACCGGGACTAGCGGGTTCGAAGGGCTATGAGCAGTTCTTC. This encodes CASSLPGLAGSKGYEQFF.

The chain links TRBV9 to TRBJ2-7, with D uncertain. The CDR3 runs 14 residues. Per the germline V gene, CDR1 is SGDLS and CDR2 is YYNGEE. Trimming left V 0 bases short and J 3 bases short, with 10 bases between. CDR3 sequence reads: CASSVGNTNYEQYF. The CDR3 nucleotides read TGTGCCAGCAGCGTAGGTAACACGAACTACGAGCAGTACTTC.

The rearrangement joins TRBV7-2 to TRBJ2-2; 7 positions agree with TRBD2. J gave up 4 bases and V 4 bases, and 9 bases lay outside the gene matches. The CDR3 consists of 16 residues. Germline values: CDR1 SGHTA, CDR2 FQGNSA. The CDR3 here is CASSWGAGAGTGELFF. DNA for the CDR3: TGTGCCAGCAGCTGGGGTGCGGGAGCGGGCACCGGGGAGCTGTTTTTT. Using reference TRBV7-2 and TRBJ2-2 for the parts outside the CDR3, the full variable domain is GAGVSQSPSNKVTEKGKDVELRCDPISGHTALYWYRQSLGQGLEFLIYFQGNSAPDKSGLPSDRFSAERTGGSVSTLTIQRTQQEDSAVYLCASSWGAGAGTGELFFGEGSRLTVL.

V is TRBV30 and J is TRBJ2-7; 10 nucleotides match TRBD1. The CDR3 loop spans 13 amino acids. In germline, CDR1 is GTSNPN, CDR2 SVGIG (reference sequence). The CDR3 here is CAWAGQGSLEQYF. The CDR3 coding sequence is TGTGCATGGGCGGGACAGGGGTCTCTCGAGCAGTACTTC.

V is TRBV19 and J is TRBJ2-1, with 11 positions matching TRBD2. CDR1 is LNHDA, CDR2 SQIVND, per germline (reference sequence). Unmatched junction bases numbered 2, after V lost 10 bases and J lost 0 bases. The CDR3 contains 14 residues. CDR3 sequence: CATTSGSSYNEQFF. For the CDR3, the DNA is TGTGCCACAACTAGCGGGAGCTCCTACAATGAGCAGTTCTTC.

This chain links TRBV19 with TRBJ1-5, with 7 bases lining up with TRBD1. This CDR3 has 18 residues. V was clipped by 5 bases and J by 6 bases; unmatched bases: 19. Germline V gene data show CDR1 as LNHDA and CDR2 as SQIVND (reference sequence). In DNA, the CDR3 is TGTGCCAGTAGTCGGGGCCCAGGCGACAGGGTAAAAGGTCAGCCCCAGCATTTT. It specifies CASSRGPGDRVKGQPQHF. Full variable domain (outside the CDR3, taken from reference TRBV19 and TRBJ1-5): DGGITQSPKYLFRKEGQNVTLSCEQNLNHDAMYWYRQDPGQGLRLIYYSQIVNDFQKGDIAEGYSVSREKKESFPLTVTSAQKNPTAFYLCASSRGPGDRVKGQPQHFGDGTRLSIL.

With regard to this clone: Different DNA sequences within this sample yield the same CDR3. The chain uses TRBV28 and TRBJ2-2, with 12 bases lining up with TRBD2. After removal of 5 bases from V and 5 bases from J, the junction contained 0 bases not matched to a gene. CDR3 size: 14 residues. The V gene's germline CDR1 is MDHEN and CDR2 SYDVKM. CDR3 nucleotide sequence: TGTGCCAGCAGTCTAGCGGGAGGGACCGGGGAGCTGTTTTTT. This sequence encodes CASSLAGGTGELFF.

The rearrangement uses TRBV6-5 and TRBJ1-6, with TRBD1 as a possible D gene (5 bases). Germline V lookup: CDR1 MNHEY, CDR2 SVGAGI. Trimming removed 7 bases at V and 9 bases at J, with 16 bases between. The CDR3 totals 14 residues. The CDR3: CASTSRGGGSPLHF. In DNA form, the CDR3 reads TGTGCCAGCACCTCGCGGGGCGGAGGTTCACCCCTCCACTTT.

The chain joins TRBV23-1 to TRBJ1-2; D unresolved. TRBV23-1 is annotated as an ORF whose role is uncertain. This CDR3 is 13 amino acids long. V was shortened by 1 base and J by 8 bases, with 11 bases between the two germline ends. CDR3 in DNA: TGCGCCAGCAGTCAATTAGAGGGCGCGGGCTACACCTTC. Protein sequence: CASSQLEGAGYTF.

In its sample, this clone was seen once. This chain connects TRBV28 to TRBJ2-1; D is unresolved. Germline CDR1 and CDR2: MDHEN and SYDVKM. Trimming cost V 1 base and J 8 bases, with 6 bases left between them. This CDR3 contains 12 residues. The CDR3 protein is CASSLSSHEQFF. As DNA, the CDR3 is TGTGCCAGCAGTTTATCCTCCCATGAGCAGTTCTTC.

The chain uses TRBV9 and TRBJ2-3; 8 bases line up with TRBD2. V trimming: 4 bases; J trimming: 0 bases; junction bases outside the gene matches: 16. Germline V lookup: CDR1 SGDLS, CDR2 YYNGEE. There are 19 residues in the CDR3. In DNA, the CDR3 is TGTGCCAGCAGCACCAGAGGGGTGTGGGCTAGCGGGAGCACAGATACGCAGTATTTT. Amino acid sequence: CASSTRGVWASGSTDTQYF.

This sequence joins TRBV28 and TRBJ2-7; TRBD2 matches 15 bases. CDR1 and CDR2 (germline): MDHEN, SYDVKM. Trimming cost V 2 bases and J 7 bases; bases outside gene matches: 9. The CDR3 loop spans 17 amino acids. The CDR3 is CASSLRTSGRAFSEQYF. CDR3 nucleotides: TGTGCCAGCAGTTTAAGGACTAGCGGGAGGGCCTTTAGTGAGCAGTACTTC.

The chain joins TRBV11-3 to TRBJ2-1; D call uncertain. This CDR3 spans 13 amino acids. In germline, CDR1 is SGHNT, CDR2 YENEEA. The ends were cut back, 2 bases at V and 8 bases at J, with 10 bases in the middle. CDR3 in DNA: TGTGCCAGCAGCTTAACCTCGGTGGATGAGCAGTTCTTC. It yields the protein CASSLTSVDEQFF. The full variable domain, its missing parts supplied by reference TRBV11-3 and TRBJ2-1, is EAGVVQSPRYKIIEKKQPVAFWCNPISGHNTLYWYLQNLGQGPELLIRYENEEAVDDSQLPKDRFSAERLKGVDSTLKIQPAELGDSAVYLCASSLTSVDEQFFGPGTRLTVL.

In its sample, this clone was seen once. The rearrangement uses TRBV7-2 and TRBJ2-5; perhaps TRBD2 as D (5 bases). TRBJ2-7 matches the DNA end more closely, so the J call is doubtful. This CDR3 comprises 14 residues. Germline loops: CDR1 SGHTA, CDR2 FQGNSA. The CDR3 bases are TGTGCCAGCAGCCCCACATTCGCGGGCTACGAGCAGTACTTC. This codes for CASSPTFAGYEQYF.

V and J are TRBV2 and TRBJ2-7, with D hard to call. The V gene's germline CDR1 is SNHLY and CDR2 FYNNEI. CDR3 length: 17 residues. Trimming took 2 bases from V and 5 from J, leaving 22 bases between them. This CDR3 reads CASSEPGRPSLWHEQYF. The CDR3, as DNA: TGTGCCAGCAGTGAACCGGGTCGCCCCTCGCTATGGCACGAGCAGTACTTC.

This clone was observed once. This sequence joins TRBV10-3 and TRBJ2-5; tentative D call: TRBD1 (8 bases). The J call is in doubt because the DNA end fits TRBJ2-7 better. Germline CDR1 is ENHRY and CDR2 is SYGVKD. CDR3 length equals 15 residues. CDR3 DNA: TGTGCCACCCAGGCGGCTAGCGGACAGGGCGACGAGCAGTACTTC. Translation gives CATQAASGQGDEQYF.

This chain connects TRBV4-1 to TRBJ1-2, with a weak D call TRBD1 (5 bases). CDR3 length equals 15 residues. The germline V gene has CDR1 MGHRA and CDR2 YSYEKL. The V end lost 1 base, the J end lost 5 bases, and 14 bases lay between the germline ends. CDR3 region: CASSQGDSLGYGYTF. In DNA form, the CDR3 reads TGCGCCAGCAGCCAAGGTGACAGCCTTGGGTATGGCTACACCTTC.

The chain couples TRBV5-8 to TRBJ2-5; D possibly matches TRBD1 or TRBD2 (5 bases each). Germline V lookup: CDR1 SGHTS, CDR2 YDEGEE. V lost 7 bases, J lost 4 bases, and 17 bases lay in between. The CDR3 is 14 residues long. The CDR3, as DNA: TGTGCCAGCGGGCTCGGGGCGAGGGGAGAGACCCAGTACTTC. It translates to CASGLGARGETQYF.

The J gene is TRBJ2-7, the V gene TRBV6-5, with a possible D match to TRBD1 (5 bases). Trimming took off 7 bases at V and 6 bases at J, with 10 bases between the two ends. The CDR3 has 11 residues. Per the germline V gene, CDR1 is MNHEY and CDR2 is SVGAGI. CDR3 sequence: CASKNRREQYF. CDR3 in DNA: TGTGCCAGCAAAAACAGGCGCGAGCAGTACTTC.

The CDR3 sequence: CASSPPGQGEQLFF. DNA of the CDR3: TGTGCCAGCAGTCCCCCGGGACAGGGTGAGCAACTGTTTTTT. V gene TRBV28 combines with J gene TRBJ1-4; 9 nucleotides align to TRBD1. Germline CDR1 reads MDHEN; CDR2 reads SYDVKM. V trimming: 5 bases; J trimming: 12 bases; junction bases outside the gene matches: 10. The CDR3 sequence is 14 residues long.

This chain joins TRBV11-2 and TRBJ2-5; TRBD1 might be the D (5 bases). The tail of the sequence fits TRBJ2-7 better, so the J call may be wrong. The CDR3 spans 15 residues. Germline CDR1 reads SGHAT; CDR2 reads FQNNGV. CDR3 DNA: TGTGCCAGCAGCGGGGCACTCCGCGCCCAATACGAGCAGTACTTC. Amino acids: CASSGALRAQYEQYF.